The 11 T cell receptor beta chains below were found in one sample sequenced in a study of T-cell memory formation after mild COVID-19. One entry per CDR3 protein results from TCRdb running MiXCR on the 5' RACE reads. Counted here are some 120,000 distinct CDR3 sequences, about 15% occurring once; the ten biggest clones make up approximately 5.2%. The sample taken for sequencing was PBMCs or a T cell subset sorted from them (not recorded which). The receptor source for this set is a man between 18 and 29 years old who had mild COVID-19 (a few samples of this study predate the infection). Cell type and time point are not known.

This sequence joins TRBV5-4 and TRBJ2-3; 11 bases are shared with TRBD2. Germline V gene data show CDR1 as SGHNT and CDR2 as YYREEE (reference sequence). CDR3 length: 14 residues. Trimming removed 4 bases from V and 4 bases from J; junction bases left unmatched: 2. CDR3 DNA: TGTGCCAGCAGCCCGGGACTAGCGGCAGATACGCAGTATTTT. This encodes CASSPGLAADTQYF.

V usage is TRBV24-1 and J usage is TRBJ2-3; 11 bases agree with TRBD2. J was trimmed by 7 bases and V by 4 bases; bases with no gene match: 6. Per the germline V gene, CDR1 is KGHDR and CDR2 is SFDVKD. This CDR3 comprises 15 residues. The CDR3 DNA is TGTGCCACCAGTGAATCCGGGACTAGCGGTAATACGCAGTATTTT. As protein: CATSESGTSGNTQYF.

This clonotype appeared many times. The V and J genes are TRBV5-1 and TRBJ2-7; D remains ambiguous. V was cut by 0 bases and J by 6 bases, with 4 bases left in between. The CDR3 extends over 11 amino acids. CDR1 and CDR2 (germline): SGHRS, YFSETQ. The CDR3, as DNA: TGCGCCAGCAGCTTGGGGCCCGAGCAGTACTTC. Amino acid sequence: CASSLGPEQYF.

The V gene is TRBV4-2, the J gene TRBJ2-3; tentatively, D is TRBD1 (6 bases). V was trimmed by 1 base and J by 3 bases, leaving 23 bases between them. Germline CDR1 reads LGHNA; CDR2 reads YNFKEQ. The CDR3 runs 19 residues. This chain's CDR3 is CASSQGVNRAPFLTDTQYF. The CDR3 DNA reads TGTGCCAGCAGCCAAGGGGTAAACAGGGCACCATTTTTAACAGATACGCAGTATTTT.

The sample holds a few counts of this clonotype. Here the CDR3 reads CASTLTGANSQYF. The CDR3 coding sequence is TGTGCCAGCACTCTGACAGGGGCCAATTCCCAGTACTTC. V and J are TRBV28 and TRBJ2-7, with 8 bases fitting TRBD1. Germline V gives CDR1 MDHEN, CDR2 SYDVKM. Trimming at V came to 7 bases and at J to 10 bases, leaving 12 bases not matched to a gene. The CDR3 runs to 13 residues.

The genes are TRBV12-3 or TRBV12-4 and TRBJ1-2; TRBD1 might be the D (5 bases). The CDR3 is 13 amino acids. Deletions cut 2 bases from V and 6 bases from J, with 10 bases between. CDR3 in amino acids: CASSLQGPDGYTF. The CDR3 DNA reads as TGTGCCAGCAGTTTACAGGGCCCCGATGGCTACACCTTC.

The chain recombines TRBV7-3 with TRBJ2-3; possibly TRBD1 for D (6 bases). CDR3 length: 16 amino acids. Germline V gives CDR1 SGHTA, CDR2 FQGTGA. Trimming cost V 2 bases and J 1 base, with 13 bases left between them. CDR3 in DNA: TGTGCCAGCAGCTTATTTGTGGCAGGGGGCACAGATACGCAGTATTTT. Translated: CASSLFVAGGTDTQYF. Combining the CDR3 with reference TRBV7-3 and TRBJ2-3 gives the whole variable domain GAGVSQTPSNKVTEKGKYVELRCDPISGHTALYWYRQSLGQGPEFLIYFQGTGAADDSGLPNDRFFAVRPEGSVSTLKIQRTERGDSAVYLCASSLFVAGGTDTQYFGPGTRLTVL.

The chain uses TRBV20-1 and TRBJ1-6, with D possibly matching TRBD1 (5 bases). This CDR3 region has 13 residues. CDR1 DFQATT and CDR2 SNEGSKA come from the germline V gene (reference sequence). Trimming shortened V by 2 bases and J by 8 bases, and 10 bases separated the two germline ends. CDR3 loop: CSARPGGDSPLHF. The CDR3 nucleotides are TGCAGTGCTAGACCAGGAGGGGATTCACCCCTCCACTTT.

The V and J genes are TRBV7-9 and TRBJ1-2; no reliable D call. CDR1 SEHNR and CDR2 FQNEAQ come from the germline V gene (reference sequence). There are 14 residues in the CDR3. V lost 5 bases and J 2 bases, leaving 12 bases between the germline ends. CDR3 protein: CASSPPGSNYGYTF. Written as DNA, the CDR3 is TGTGCCAGCAGCCCCCCCGGCTCAAACTATGGCTACACCTTC.

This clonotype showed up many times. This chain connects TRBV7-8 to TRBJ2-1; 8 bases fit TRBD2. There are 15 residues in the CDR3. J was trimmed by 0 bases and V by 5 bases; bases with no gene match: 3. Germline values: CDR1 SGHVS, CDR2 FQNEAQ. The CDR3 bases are TGTGCCAGCAGCCGTAGCGGGGACTCCTACAATGAGCAGTTCTTC. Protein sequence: CASSRSGDSYNEQFF.

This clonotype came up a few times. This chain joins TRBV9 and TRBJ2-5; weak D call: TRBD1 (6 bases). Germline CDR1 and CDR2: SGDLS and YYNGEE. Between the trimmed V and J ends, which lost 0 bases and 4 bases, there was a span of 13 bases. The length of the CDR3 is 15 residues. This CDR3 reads CASSVATVGAETQYF. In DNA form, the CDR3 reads TGTGCCAGCAGCGTAGCTACGGTGGGGGCAGAGACCCAGTACTTC.